The 2 T cell receptor beta chains reported below all come from one sample, sequenced in a study of blood T cell repertoires in COVID-19. TCRdb's table, derived via immunoSEQ multiplex PCR, lists solely in-frame clones and lacks some. The sample lists around 240,000 clones; almost 85% were seen once. The sequenced sample consisted of peripheral blood. The receptors were gathered from a woman aged 80 or older with acute or convalescent COVID-19.

V gene TRBV5-1 combines with J gene TRBJ2-3; maybe TRBD2 (5 bases). V shed 5 bases and J shed 5 bases, with 15 bases lying between them. CDR3 length: 14 amino acids. Germline CDR1 reads SGHRS; CDR2 reads YFSETQ. The CDR3 nucleotides are TGCGCCAGCAGTCGAGGGAGCCAGGAAGATACGCAGTATTTT. Its protein product is CASSRGSQEDTQYF.

The V and J genes are TRBV28 and TRBJ2-1, with a weak D call TRBD2 (5 bases). The germline V gene encodes CDR1 MDHEN and CDR2 SYDVKM. The CDR3 sequence is 18 residues long. Trimming took off 5 bases at V and 3 bases at J, with 23 bases between the two ends. CDR3 residues: CASSPSVGSGGNYNEQFF. CDR3 DNA: TGTGCCAGCAGTCCTTCTGTGGGCAGCGGTGGGAACTACAATGAGCAGTTCTTC. The whole variable domain, filled in from reference TRBV28 and TRBJ2-1, reads DVKVTQSSRYLVKRTGEKVFLECVQDMDHENMFWYRQDPGLGLRLIYFSYDVKMKEKGDIPEGYSVSREKKERFSLILESASTNQTSMYLCASSPSVGSGGNYNEQFFGPGTRLTVL.